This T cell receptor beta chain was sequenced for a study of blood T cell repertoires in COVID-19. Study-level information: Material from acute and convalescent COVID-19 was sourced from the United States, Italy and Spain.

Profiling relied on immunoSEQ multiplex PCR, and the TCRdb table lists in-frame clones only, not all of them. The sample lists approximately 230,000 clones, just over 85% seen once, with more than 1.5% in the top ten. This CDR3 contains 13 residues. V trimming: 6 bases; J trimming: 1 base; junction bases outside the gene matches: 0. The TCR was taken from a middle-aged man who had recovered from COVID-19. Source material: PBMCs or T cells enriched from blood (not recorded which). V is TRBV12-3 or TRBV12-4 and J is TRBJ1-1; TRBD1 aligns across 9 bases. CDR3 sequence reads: CASRGQGNTEAFF. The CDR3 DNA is TGTGCCAGCAGGGGACAGGGGAACACTGAAGCTTTCTTT.